One and the same sample provided the 5 T cell receptor beta chains below, sequenced in a study of technical replicates of blood from several donors. Sequencing was performed with immunoSEQ multiplex PCR; in TCRdb, only in-frame clones are kept and a portion is missing. Among approximately 60,000 clones, approximately 87% were seen once, and the ten largest hold roughly 5.2%. Specimen: PBMCs. The receptors stem from a human donor in good health. Some clones in this sample may be carry-over from other donors' samples.

V and J are TRBV30 and TRBJ2-3; D may be TRBD1 (6 bases). The CDR3 is 13 residues long. Trimming shortened V by 0 bases and J by 4 bases, and 8 bases separated the two germline ends. Germline V gives CDR1 GTSNPN, CDR2 SVGIG (reference sequence). CDR3 DNA sequence: TGTGCCTGGAGTGTACAGGGTGCAGATACGCAGTATTTT. Protein: CAWSVQGADTQYF.

This clone has a count of ten or more. J is TRBJ1-1 and V is TRBV19, with 10 bases matching TRBD1. Looked up from germline, CDR1 is LNHDA and CDR2 is SQIVND (reference sequence). With V trimmed by 7 bases and J by 2 bases, 4 bases remained unmatched. CDR3 size: 14 residues. The CDR3 nucleotides are TGTGCCAGTAACAGACAGGGGGCCAACACTGAAGCTTTCTTT. Encoded protein: CASNRQGANTEAFF.

This clone has only a few counts. The rearrangement uses TRBV5-4 and TRBJ1-1; D is ambiguous. Between the trimmed V and J ends, which lost 3 bases and 6 bases, there was a span of 18 bases. This CDR3 spans 15 amino acids. Germline values: CDR1 SGHNT, CDR2 YYREEE (reference sequence). The CDR3 loop is CASSSPTVELAEAFF. CDR3 coding DNA: TGTGCCAGCAGCTCCCCAACGGTCGAATTGGCTGAAGCTTTCTTT.

V and J are TRBV6-5 and TRBJ1-5; D unclear. Per the germline V gene, CDR1 is MNHEY and CDR2 is SVGAGI. The CDR3 has 13 amino acids. The V end lost 4 bases, the J end lost 4 bases, and 8 bases lay between the germline ends. CDR3: CASSFQYNQPQHF. CDR3 in DNA: TGTGCCAGCAGTTTCCAGTATAATCAGCCCCAGCATTTT.

The chain carries TRBV4-3 and TRBJ2-7; TRBD2 matches 8 bases. The CDR3 consists of 15 residues. The germline gives CDR1 LGHNA, CDR2 YSLEER. J gave up 5 bases and V 1 base, and 7 bases lay outside the gene matches. The CDR3 nucleotides read TGCGCCAGCAGCCAAGGGCAGCGGGAGTGGAACGAGCAGTACTTC. It encodes CASSQGQREWNEQYF.